This T cell receptor beta chain was captured by sequencing in a study of blood T cell repertoires in COVID-19 (TCRdb year 2020). Background for the entire study: Samples covering the acute and convalescent phases of COVID-19 were provided by collaborators in the United States, Italy and Spain. The material from the prospective study consisted of cDNA or gDNA derived from T cells, B-cell-depleted T cells, or PBMCs. Subjects who had been exposed to COVID-19, were actively infected with it, or had recovered from it provided the deeply sampled blood TCRbeta repertoires that made up the dataset. The repertoires were released in a freely available public database intended as a resource for research on the immune response to SARS-CoV-2. Samples came from the ongoing ImmuneRACE study (first 160 participants) plus 1,254 subjects from 6 global collaborators. A de-identified subject ID, COVID-19 status, age in years and sex were almost always included in the sample metadata. HLA class I and class II types, where available, came from metadata supplied by the sample provider rather than from assay-based typing. The study at large found these results: Clinical and demographic metadata were provided uncurated, with the amount varying by source and participant.

Whole blood was collected in K2EDTA tubes by collaborating institutions according to the institutions' own protocols. For TCRbeta analysis, collaborators shipped samples as frozen whole blood, isolated PBMCs, or DNA extracted from either of those sample types. TCRbeta CDR3 regions were amplified from genomic DNA by means of the immunoSEQ Assay, a bias-controlled multiplex PCR. From the authors' description of their analysis: The number of nucleated cells in each sample was estimated by amplification of reference gene primers within the assay. To quantify the absolute abundance of each unique TCRbeta CDR3 rearrangement, sequence reads were collapsed and filtered. For each sample, productive Simpson clonality was calculated by taking the square root of Simpson's diversity index across productive rearrangements. TCRdb limited this immuneACCESS table to in-frame rearrangements with V and J called. A share of clones is missing; checked studies link under half to unresolved V genes, and the rest is unexplained. That table gives V, J and clone size, and the DNA gave D and trimming. Across this sample there are around 700,000 clones, with more than 80% seen only once. Together, the top ten hold under 0.3% of the sample.

A word on this clone: What this receptor recognizes is not known. No quality values exist for individual bases; no much larger clone is one base distant.

Material for sequencing was peripheral blood. The receptor's source is a woman aged 18-29 years with acute or convalescent COVID-19.

Read as DNA, the sequence is TGTGCCAGCAGCCGACACGACAGGGCTAACTATGGCTACACCTTC. It codes for CASSRHDRANYGYTF. The chain was built from TRBV3-1 (or the pseudogene TRBV3-2) and TRBJ1-2; 7 junctional bases match TRBD1. Measured from the cysteine to the phenylalanine, the CDR3 is 15 residues long. The read is trimmed to its CDR3 DNA, 45 bases read in frame from base 1. Clipping removes 4 bases from V and 0 bases from J, with 5 as the unmatched junction base count. CDR1 and CDR2 were assigned from the germline V gene (reference sequence) as LGHDT and YNNKEL.